The entry below gives a single TCR beta chain sequence along with its context. Its antigen is not known. The library was built from roughly 400 ng RNA with molecular barcoded adaptors for alpha/delta and beta/gamma chains. TCRdb passed the reads through MiXCR, listing each CDR3 protein once. This table has fewer than 25,000 distinct CDR3 sequences, 20% to 25% appearing once. Germline-derived CDR1 and CDR2 are SEHNR and FQNEAQ (reference sequence). V lost 3 bases to trimming and J lost 7 bases; unmatched junction nucleotides: 10. CDR3 size: 16 residues. The source of the sample is a study of read filtering for tumor transcriptome and immune sequencing. Study details: Transcriptome libraries were built from DNase-treated RNA. Findings and limits, study-wide: The CD138-negative fraction was mixed bone marrow immune cells, not pure T cells.

The chain links TRBV7-9 to TRBJ1-4; TRBD1 agrees at 8 bases. The TCR was taken from a donor at least 40 years old with multiple myeloma. The sequenced sample consisted of a population of CD138-negative cells sorted from bone marrow. The CDR3 loop reads CASSLNVRGRGEKLFF. The CDR3 DNA reads TGTGCCAGCAGCTTGAACGTCAGGGGGCGTGGTGAAAAACTGTTTTTT.